This T cell receptor beta chain was identified during a study of identical twins. This clonotype was recorded a few times. TCRdb itself ran the 5' RACE reads through MiXCR, one entry per CDR3 protein. This repertoire shows approximately 630,000 distinct CDR3 sequences, around 7.5% found once; its top ten account for 1.6%. Germline loops: CDR1 SQVTM, CDR2 ANQGSEA. Trimming took 0 bases from V and 3 from J; bases not matched to a gene: 10. The CDR3 is made up of 17 amino acids. Separately, the same data were catalogued under a study of yellow fever vaccine responses in identical twins.

The sequenced material came from PBMCs. V and J are TRBV29-1 and TRBJ2-1; TRBD2 aligns across 8 bases. The clonotype comes from a woman between 18 and 29 years old in good health. In nucleotides, the CDR3 is TGCAGCGTTGAAGATGGGTCCGCGGGAGGCGGCTACAATGAGCAGTTCTTC. Residues: CSVEDGSAGGGYNEQFF.